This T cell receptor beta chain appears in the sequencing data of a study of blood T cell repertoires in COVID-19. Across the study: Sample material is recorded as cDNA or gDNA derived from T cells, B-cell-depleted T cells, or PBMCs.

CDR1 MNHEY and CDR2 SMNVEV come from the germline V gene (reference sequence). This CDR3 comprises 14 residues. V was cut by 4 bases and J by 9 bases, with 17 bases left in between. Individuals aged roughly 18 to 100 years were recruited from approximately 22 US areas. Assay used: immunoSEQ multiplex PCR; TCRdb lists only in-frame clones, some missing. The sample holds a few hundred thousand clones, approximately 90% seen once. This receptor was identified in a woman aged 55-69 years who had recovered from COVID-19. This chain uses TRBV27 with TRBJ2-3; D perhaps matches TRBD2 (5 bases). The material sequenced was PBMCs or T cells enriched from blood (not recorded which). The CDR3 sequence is CASSSPDRGVTQYF. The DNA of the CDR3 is TGTGCCAGCAGTTCCCCCGACCGGGGTGTAACGCAGTATTTT.